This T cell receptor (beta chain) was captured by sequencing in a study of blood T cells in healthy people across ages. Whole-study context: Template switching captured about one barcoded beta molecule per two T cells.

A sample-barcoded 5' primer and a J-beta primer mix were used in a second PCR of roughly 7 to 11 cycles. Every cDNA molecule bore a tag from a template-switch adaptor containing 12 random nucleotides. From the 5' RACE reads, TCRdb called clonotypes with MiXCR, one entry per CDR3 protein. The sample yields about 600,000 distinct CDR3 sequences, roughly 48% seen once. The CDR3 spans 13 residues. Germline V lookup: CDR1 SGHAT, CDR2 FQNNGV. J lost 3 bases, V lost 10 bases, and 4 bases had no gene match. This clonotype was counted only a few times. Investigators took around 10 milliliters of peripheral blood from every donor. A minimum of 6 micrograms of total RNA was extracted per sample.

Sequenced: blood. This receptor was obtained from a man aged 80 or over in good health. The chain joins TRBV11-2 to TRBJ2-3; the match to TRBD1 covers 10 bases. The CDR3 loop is CAIRDRGTDTQYF. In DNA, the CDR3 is TGTGCCATCCGGGACAGGGGAACAGATACGCAGTATTTT.